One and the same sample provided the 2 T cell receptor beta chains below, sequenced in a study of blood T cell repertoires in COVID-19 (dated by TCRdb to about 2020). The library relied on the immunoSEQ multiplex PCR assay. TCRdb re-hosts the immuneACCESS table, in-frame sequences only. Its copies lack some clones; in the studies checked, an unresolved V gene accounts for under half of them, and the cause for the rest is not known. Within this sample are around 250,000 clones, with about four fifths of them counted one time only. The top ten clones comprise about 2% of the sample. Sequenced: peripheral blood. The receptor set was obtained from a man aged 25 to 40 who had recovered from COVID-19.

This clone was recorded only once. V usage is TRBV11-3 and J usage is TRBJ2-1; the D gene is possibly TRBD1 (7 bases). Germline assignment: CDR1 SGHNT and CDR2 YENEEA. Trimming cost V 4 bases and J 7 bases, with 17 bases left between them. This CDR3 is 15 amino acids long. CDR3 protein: CASSWNQGGGNEQFF. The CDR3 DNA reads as TGTGCCAGCAGCTGGAATCAGGGGGGTGGGAATGAGCAGTTCTTC.

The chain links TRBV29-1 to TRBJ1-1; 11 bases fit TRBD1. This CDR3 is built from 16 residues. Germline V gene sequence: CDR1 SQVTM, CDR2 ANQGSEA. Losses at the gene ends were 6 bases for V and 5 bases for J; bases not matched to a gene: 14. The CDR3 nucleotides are TGCAGCGTCCAACCTTTAGGACAGGGGGCAATTACTGAAGCTTTCTTT. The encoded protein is CSVQPLGQGAITEAFF.